The 3 T cell receptor beta chains reported below all come from one sample, sequenced in a study of T-cell memory formation after mild COVID-19. Each CDR3 protein is one row after TCRdb ran MiXCR on the 5' RACE reads. The sample lists over 120,000 distinct CDR3 sequences, roughly a quarter seen once, with around 22% in the top ten. Input material: PBMCs or a T cell subset sorted from them (not recorded which). These receptors all come from an adult woman who had mild COVID-19 (a few samples of this study predate the infection). Cell type and time point are not known.

This clonotype turned up a few times. V is TRBV12-3 or TRBV12-4 and J is TRBJ2-7; D is unresolved. The V end was cut by 5 bases, the J end by 7 bases, with 12 bases between. The CDR3 consists of 12 residues. The CDR3 DNA reads TGTGCCAGCAGTCCTCAGTCTGTAGAGCAGTACTTC. It yields the protein CASSPQSVEQYF.

V is TRBV30 and J is TRBJ1-2; D may be TRBD1 (5 bases). The length of the CDR3 is 12 residues. Germline CDR1 and CDR2: GTSNPN and SVGIG (reference sequence). Trimming left V 5 bases short and J 8 bases short, with 15 bases between. The CDR3 DNA follows: TGTGCCTGGGATTCGTCGGGGGAAGGCTACACCTTC. It yields the protein CAWDSSGEGYTF.

The rearrangement links TRBV27 to TRBJ2-7; TRBD1 or TRBD2 may be the D gene (5 bases each). The CDR3 totals 13 residues. Trimming removed 5 bases from V and 6 bases from J, with 14 bases in between. Germline assignment: CDR1 MNHEY and CDR2 SMNVEV (reference sequence). The CDR3 is CASSPISRGEQYF. CDR3 nucleotides: TGTGCCAGCAGTCCGATCTCGAGGGGCGAGCAGTACTTC.